This T cell receptor beta chain was documented in a study of high-grade serous ovarian cancer treatment subgroups (dated by TCRdb to 2020 to 2023). Regarding the study in general: On average, sequencing produced over 13,000 reads and approximately 7,500 unique TCR beta rearrangements for each sample. The study profiled TCR beta repertoires in high-grade serous ovarian cancer patients grouped by complete gross resection or neoadjuvant chemotherapy response under a laparoscopic triage algorithm. Of the 30 patients in the cohort, 10 had no residual disease after primary surgery (R0), 10 were excellent NACT responders, and 10 were poor NACT responders. One primary tumor sample and two metastatic tumor samples were contributed by each patient, so that 90 samples were obtained in total.

The 85 to 95 tumor samples underwent high-throughput TCR profiling with ImmunoSEQ. Processing in the source paper ran as follows. To measure repertoire diversity, the metrics used were richness (unique productive sequences), clonality, evenness and relatedness, and the Bhattacharyya coefficient was used to assess similarity between samples. In a sensitivity analysis, TCRs with fewer than two reads were excluded, and consistent conclusions were obtained. Drawn from immuneACCESS, this table holds only the in-frame rearrangements with V and J called that TCRdb kept. Clones are partly lost; checked studies trace under half to an unresolved V gene and leave the rest unexplained. V, J and clone size derive from that table, while D and trimming were established from the DNA sequence. This sample is represented by about 28,000 clones; around 80% of them were singletons. The leading ten clones occupy approximately 2.1% of the sample.

At the junction V is shortened by 7 bases and J by 0 bases, with 12 bases in between. Inclusive of the bounding cysteine and phenylalanine, the CDR3 is 15 residues long. Just CDR3 DNA is preserved here, 45 bases in frame from base 1. Taken from the germline V gene, the CDR1 and CDR2 loops are MNHNS and SASEGT. Concerning this clone: Its antigen remains undetermined. No quality values exist for individual bases; no much larger clone is one base distant.

Tumor samples were obtained before definitive surgery or chemotherapy. Genomic DNA was extracted by the MD Anderson Biospecimen Extraction Resource, and TCR sequencing was done by the MD Anderson Cancer Genomics Laboratory. What the work shows at the level of the full study, not this receptor alone: Tumors from the same patient had repertoire similarity ranging from roughly 0.1 to 0.85, while tumors from different patients showed almost no similarity. Because bulk tumor TCR sequencing provided no spatial information, insight into HGSC tumor complexity and diversity was limited. TCR clonal relatedness showed a positive correlation with neoantigen level and a trend toward positive correlation with copy number variation and mutation load from whole-genome sequencing. The TCR repertoire analyses centered on CDR3, and CDR1 and CDR2 were not analyzed.

The chain is made from TRBV6-1 and TRBJ2-2; the D segment cannot be called with confidence. Sequenced: tumor tissue. The clonotype comes from a human donor with high-grade serous ovarian cancer. The nucleotide sequence reads as follows: TGTGCCAGCACCAAGGAGACTCCGAACACCGGGGAGCTGTTTTTT. Translated, it gives CASTKETPNTGELFF.